Listed here are 22 T cell receptor beta chains from one sample, sequenced in a study of blood T cells in healthy people across ages. Together with a sample-barcoded 5' primer, a J-beta primer mix was included in a second PCR lasting about 6 to 11 cycles. TCRdb independently ran MiXCR on the 5' RACE reads; one entry per CDR3 protein. The sample gives about 640,000 distinct CDR3 sequences, about 53% of which show up once; over 30% is in the top ten. The material sequenced was blood. The receptors stem from a man aged 55-75 years in good health.

The chain is built from TRBV6-2 or TRBV6-3 and TRBJ2-2; 11 positions agree with TRBD2. V shed 4 bases and J 4 bases; nucleotides not matched to a gene: 5. The germline CDR1 and CDR2 sequences are MNHEY and SVGEGT. The CDR3 covers 16 residues. The CDR3 region has the DNA TGTGCCAGCAGTTCTCACCTAGCGGGGGGCACCGGGGAGCTGTTTTTT. As protein: CASSSHLAGGTGELFF.

This clonotype was seen more than once but under ten times. The gene calls are TRBV29-1 and TRBJ2-3; maybe TRBD2 (6 bases). V was pared by 8 bases and J by 0 bases, with 15 bases between. This CDR3 spans 14 amino acids. Germline V gives CDR1 SQVTM, CDR2 ANQGSEA. CDR3 loop: CSPKLAPSTDTQYF. The CDR3 DNA is TGCAGCCCTAAACTAGCCCCTAGCACAGATACGCAGTATTTT.

V gene TRBV18 combines with J gene TRBJ2-7, with D perhaps matching TRBD1 (6 bases). The J call may be wrong; the DNA end is better matched by TRBJ2-4. This CDR3 has 16 residues. The V gene's germline CDR1 is KGHSH and CDR2 LQKENI. The CDR3 loop is CASSTPGAGAQGIQYF. As DNA, the CDR3 is TGTGCCAGCTCAACCCCAGGGGCAGGGGCGCAAGGCATTCAGTACTTC.

This clonotype was counted a few times. The chain is built from TRBV7-9 and TRBJ1-4; the match to TRBD1 covers 8 bases. With 5 bases clipped from V and 8 bases from J, the junction kept 7 bases outside the gene matches. The CDR3 sequence is 14 residues long. The germline gives CDR1 SEHNR, CDR2 FQNEAQ (reference sequence). This CDR3 is CASSPDREGEKLFF. As DNA, the CDR3 is TGTGCCAGCAGCCCGGACAGGGAAGGGGAAAAACTGTTTTTT.

The V and J genes are TRBV20-1 and TRBJ2-5, with a weak D call TRBD2 (5 bases). The CDR3 extends over 13 amino acids. Germline CDR1 is DFQATT and CDR2 is SNEGSKA (reference sequence). Trimming cost V 7 bases and J 5 bases, with 17 bases left between them. This CDR3 is CSVEEVLEETQYF. CDR3 nucleotides: TGCAGTGTGGAGGAGGTACTAGAGGAGACCCAGTACTTC.

The rearrangement uses TRBV5-5 and TRBJ2-7, with unresolved D. The V gene lost 4 bases and the J gene lost 3 bases, with 8 bases spanning the gap. This CDR3 spans 12 amino acids. Germline loops: CDR1 SGHKS, CDR2 YYEKEE (reference sequence). Written as DNA, the CDR3 is TGTGCCAGCAGCGTCGGTTTCTACGAGCAGTACTTC. Translating gives CASSVGFYEQYF.

A remark on this clonotype: The junction and the germline gene differ at one end; a read error may be behind it. V and J are TRBV24-1 and TRBJ2-4, with D tentatively TRBD2 (7 bases). The J call could be wrong; TRBJ2-5 is a better fit for the DNA end. Germline V gene lookup returns CDR1 KGHDR and CDR2 SFDVKD. The length of the CDR3 is 16 residues. CDR3 amino acids: CVTSDLRGGGKETQYF. The CDR3 DNA is TGTGTCACCAGTGATTTGAGGGGGGGAGGCAAAGAGACCCAGTACTTC.

The gene calls are TRBV5-1 and TRBJ2-3, with a weak D call TRBD2 (6 bases). This CDR3 spans 15 amino acids. Trimming pared 7 bases from V and 0 bases from J, leaving 15 bases between. Germline V gene data show CDR1 as SGHRS and CDR2 as YFSETQ. Here the CDR3 reads CASYDGGSSTDTQYF. CDR3 in DNA: TGCGCCAGCTACGATGGGGGGTCTAGCACAGATACGCAGTATTTT. The full variable domain, in which reference TRBV5-1 and TRBJ2-3 provide the parts outside the CDR3, is KAGVTQTPRYLIKTRGQQVTLSCSPISGHRSVSWYQQTPGQGLQFLFEYFSETQRNKGNFPGRFSGRQFSNSRSEMNVSTLELGDSALYLCASYDGGSSTDTQYFGPGTRLTVL.

This sequence joins TRBV20-1 and TRBJ1-3; 7 bases align to TRBD1. With V trimmed by 5 bases and J by 4 bases, 11 bases remained unmatched. The CDR3 length is 15 residues. Germline CDR1 and CDR2: DFQATT and SNEGSKA (reference sequence). The chain's CDR3 is CSAPVPGQSGNTIYF. CDR3 nucleotide sequence: TGCAGTGCTCCCGTCCCGGGACAGTCCGGAAACACCATATATTTT.

V usage is TRBV29-1 and J usage is TRBJ2-3; D not resolved. V lost 4 bases to trimming and J lost 0 bases, with 8 bases between them. The CDR3 totals 13 residues. Germline-derived CDR1 and CDR2 are SQVTM and ANQGSEA. This chain's CDR3 is CSVVRLSTDTQYF. The CDR3 DNA reads as TGCAGCGTTGTTAGGCTGAGCACAGATACGCAGTATTTT.

The chain recombines TRBV29-1 with TRBJ2-3; possibly TRBD1 or TRBD2 for D (6 bases each). The germline V and J ends were trimmed by 7 bases and 0 bases, with 14 bases remaining between them. CDR1 is SQVTM, CDR2 ANQGSEA, per germline. There are 14 residues in the CDR3. The CDR3 here is CSGLGGRSTDTQYF. CDR3 nucleotide sequence: TGCAGCGGGCTTGGGGGGCGTAGCACAGATACGCAGTATTTT.

This clonotype was seen only a few times. The V and J genes are TRBV6-1 and TRBJ2-7, with D maybe TRBD1 (6 bases). The germline V gene has CDR1 MNHNS and CDR2 SASEGT. V was trimmed by 0 bases and J by 3 bases, leaving 9 bases between them. This CDR3 region has 14 residues. Here the CDR3 reads CASSEARGYYEQYF. For the CDR3, the DNA is TGTGCCAGCAGTGAAGCGAGGGGGTACTACGAGCAGTACTTC.

This clonotype was observed a single time. The chain combines TRBV20-1 with TRBJ1-2; no clear D gene. V was cut by 5 bases and J by 3 bases, with 13 bases left in between. The CDR3 runs to 13 residues. CDR1 and CDR2 from the germline V gene are DFQATT and SNEGSKA (reference sequence). CDR3 coding DNA: TGCAGTGCTGTCCAGTCCCGGTACTATGGCTACACCTTC. This codes for CSAVQSRYYGYTF.

The J gene is TRBJ1-5, the V gene TRBV10-3; perhaps TRBD1 as D (6 bases). V lost 2 bases to trimming and J lost 6 bases, with 11 bases between them. CDR1 and CDR2 from the germline V gene are ENHRY and SYGVKD. CDR3 length: 14 residues. CDR3 bases: TGTGCCATCAGTGAGGAGCGAGGGGGTCAGCCCCAGCATTTT. As protein: CAISEERGGQPQHF.

The chain employs TRBV6-2 or TRBV6-3 and TRBJ2-7; the D is unclear. Germline-derived CDR1 and CDR2 are MNHEY and SVGEGT. The CDR3 sequence is 12 residues long. V lost 6 bases, J lost 0 bases, and 6 bases lay in between. In DNA, the CDR3 is TGTGCCAGCAGACCCTCCTCCTACGAGCAGTACTTC. It translates to CASRPSSYEQYF.

The chain links TRBV20-1 to TRBJ2-3; D gene ambiguous. V lost 6 bases to trimming and J lost 0 bases, with 10 bases between them. Per germline, CDR1 DFQATT and CDR2 SNEGSKA (reference sequence). The CDR3 totals 13 residues. CDR3: CSAMPASTDTQYF. In nucleotides, the CDR3 is TGCAGTGCGATGCCAGCCAGCACAGATACGCAGTATTTT.

The chain recombines TRBV10-3 with TRBJ1-5, with 7 bases identical to TRBD1. V shed 6 bases and J 6 bases; nucleotides not matched to a gene: 14. The CDR3 has 16 residues. Germline CDR1 is ENHRY and CDR2 is SYGVKD. The CDR3 DNA follows: TGTGCCATCAGGACAGGGAATGTGGAAGGAGGTCAGCCCCAGCATTTT. It specifies CAIRTGNVEGGQPQHF.

The CDR3 coding sequence is TGCAGTGCTAGAGACCAAGGGCAGGGGCGAATAGACGAGCAGTACTTC. This sequence encodes CSARDQGQGRIDEQYF. The genes are TRBV20-1 and TRBJ2-5; D possibly corresponds to TRBD1 (6 bases). Matching the DNA end better, TRBJ2-7 makes the J call doubtful. The CDR3 consists of 16 residues. Germline V gene data show CDR1 as DFQATT and CDR2 as SNEGSKA (reference sequence).

The genes are TRBV3-1 and TRBJ1-2; D might be TRBD1 (6 bases). Per the germline V gene, CDR1 is LGHDT and CDR2 is YNNKEL (reference sequence). Trimming removed 6 bases from V and 7 bases from J, with 12 bases in between. CDR3 length equals 12 residues. The CDR3 reads CASSLEGVGYTF. Here the CDR3 DNA reads TGTGCCAGCAGTTTGGAGGGGGTTGGCTACACCTTC.

This clonotype was observed a few times. The genes are TRBV5-6 and TRBJ2-5, with D unresolved. This CDR3 has 14 residues. CDR1 SGHDT and CDR2 YYEEEE come from the germline V gene. Trimming stripped 2 bases from V and 3 bases from J, with 11 bases between. DNA for the CDR3: TGTGCCAGCAGCTTACCGGGCATAGAAGAGACCCAGTACTTC. Translating gives CASSLPGIEETQYF.

This chain uses TRBV5-1 with TRBJ2-1; 15 bases agree with TRBD2. Looked up from germline, CDR1 is SGHRS and CDR2 is YFSETQ. V dropped 4 bases and J dropped 2; count of bases not matched to a gene: 10. The CDR3 loop spans 19 amino acids. CDR3 DNA: TGCGCCAGCAGCGAGGGACTAGCGGGGGGCCCAGCCCCCTACAATGAGCAGTTCTTC. Translating gives CASSEGLAGGPAPYNEQFF.

The sample holds a few counts of this clonotype. This chain joins TRBV4-1 and TRBJ2-7, with 12 bases that match TRBD2. V was pared by 5 bases and J by 1 base, with 6 bases of the junction left unmatched. Germline-derived CDR1 and CDR2 are MGHRA and YSYEKL. The CDR3 length is 16 residues. DNA of the CDR3: TGCGCCAGCAGCGAGCGACTAGCGGGGGCATCCTACGAGCAGTACTTC. It is translated as CASSERLAGASYEQYF.